This T cell receptor beta chain was recorded in a study of OX40 agonist ivuxolimab in advanced cancers. Study in general: Partial responses occurred in three patients (one hepatocellular carcinoma, two cutaneous melanoma). Findings and caveats of the study: Expanded clones belonging to CD8+ T cells outnumbered, on average, those of CD4+. At 0.1 to 3.0 mg/kg and by week 6, clonal expansion occurred in CD4+ and CD8+ blood T cells.

With 1 base removed from V and 9 bases from J, the gap between germline ends came to 22 bases. This CDR3 comprises 18 residues. CDR1 and CDR2 (germline): MGHRA, YSYEKL. Of note for this clone: The target antigen is unknown.

The table came from immunoSEQ multiplex PCR; TCRdb's copy has only in-frame clones and leaves some out. The sample has over 50,000 clones; over 80% are singletons. The rearrangement joins TRBV4-1 to TRBJ1-6, with D possibly being TRBD1 (6 bases). The sample in question was CD4+ or CD8+ T cells sorted from blood, obtained in a trial of the OX40 agonist ivuxolimab. The sequence derives from an adult with an advanced solid tumor such as melanoma, head and neck, liver or kidney cancer. CDR3 residues: CASSQGLDRTATSSPLHF. The CDR3, as DNA: TGCGCCAGCAGCCAAGGACTCGACAGGACCGCTACGAGTTCACCCCTCCACTTT.